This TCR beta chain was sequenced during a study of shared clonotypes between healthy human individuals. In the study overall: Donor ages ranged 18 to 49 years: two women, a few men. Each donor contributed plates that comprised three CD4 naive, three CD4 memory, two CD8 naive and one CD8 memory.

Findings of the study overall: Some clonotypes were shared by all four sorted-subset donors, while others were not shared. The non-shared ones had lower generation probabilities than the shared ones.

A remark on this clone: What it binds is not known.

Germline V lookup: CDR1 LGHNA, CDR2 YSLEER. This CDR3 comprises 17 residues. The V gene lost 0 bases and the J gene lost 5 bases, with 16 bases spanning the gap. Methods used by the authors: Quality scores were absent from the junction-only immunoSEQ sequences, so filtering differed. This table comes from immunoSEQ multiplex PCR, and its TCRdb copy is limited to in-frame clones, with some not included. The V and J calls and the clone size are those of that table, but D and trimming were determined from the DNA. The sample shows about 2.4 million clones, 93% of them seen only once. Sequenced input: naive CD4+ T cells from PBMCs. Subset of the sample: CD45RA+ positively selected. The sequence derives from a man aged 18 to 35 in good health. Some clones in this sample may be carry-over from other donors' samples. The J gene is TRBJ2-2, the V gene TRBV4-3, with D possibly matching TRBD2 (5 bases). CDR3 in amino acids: CASSQDWGGGMTGELFF. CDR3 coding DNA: TGCGCCAGCAGCCAAGACTGGGGTGGAGGAATGACCGGGGAGCTGTTTTTT.